In this sample, the clone carrying this T cell receptor beta chain turned up a few times. Antigen specificity is unknown. The sample is drawn from a study of identical twins. Study findings and constraints: Some out-of-frame alpha sequences were shared by twins, and these showed excess low generation probability. Abundant cord blood beta clonotypes carried fewer insertions; memory repertoires showed none.

TCRdb passed the 5' RACE reads through MiXCR, listing each CDR3 protein once. The table includes under 1 million distinct CDR3 sequences, 10% to 15% detected once. The CDR3 runs to 14 residues. These records were also assigned to another study, of yellow fever vaccine responses in identical twins. Per that paper: Twins reportedly mounted vaccine T cell responses that seemed partly convergent, partly personalized.

The chain is built from TRBV21-1 and TRBJ1-2; TRBD1 is the table's D call, not checked against the DNA. TRBV21-1 is a pseudogene segment. This receptor was obtained from a woman aged 18-29 years in good health. The specimen sequenced was PBMCs. CDR3 coding DNA: TGTGCCAGCAGCCCGTCCCGGGACACAGATGGCTACACCTTC. This gives the protein CASSPSRDTDGYTF.